This TCR beta chain was captured in a study of Graves' ophthalmopathy and Graves' hyperthyroidism. Study information: Untreated patients at initial diagnosis provided peripheral blood.

The ends were cut back, 6 bases at V and 5 bases at J, with 19 bases in the middle. The CDR3 covers 15 residues. Germline-derived CDR1 and CDR2 are MNHNS and SASEGT. RNA transcripts were the source from which TCR beta CDR3 regions were amplified. RT-PCR in the first round used HTBI primers; a second-round multiplex PCR followed. TCRdb re-derived calls from the multiplex PCR reads in MiXCR, one entry per CDR3 protein. The sample holds just over 600,000 distinct CDR3 sequences; about 20% are singletons and the top ten take 7.1%. The V gene is TRBV6-1, the J gene TRBJ2-5; D may be TRBD1 (5 bases). The TCR originated in a woman aged 18-35 years with stable Graves' hyperthyroidism. Some clones in this sample may be carry-over from other donors' samples. What was sequenced was peripheral blood. The CDR3 DNA reads TGTGCCAGCAGCCCAGAGGTAGGGGCCCTGGAGACCCAGTACTTC. Its translation is CASSPEVGALETQYF.